These 20 T cell receptor beta chains were sequenced from one sample in a study of spatial heterogeneity in lung cancer (dated by TCRdb to about 2019). The method behind the library was 5' RACE. The sequencer was a NextSeq 500. Using fastp trimming at Q25 and MiXCR clonotype assembly, TCRdb reanalyzed the public sequencing data and kept in-frame beta chains. Identical CDR3 proteins give one entry, which carries the most common genes and DNA. The sample table contains about 52,000 distinct CDR3 sequences; only one count was recorded for roughly 7.4% of them. In total, the top ten clones hold 35% of the sample. Taken with the paper, the label for time point translates to: blood at routine non-recurrence follow-up after resection. TCR sequencing used whole RNA extracted from tumor and nontumor lung tissue, or from cryopreserved PBMC samples, without cell sorting. The sample consisted of PBMCs, taken at follow-up. Receptors originate from a female donor with early-stage non-small cell lung cancer.

The V call is TRBV27, the J call TRBJ2-1, with 9 nucleotides matching TRBD2. J was trimmed by 6 bases and V by 3 bases; bases with no gene match: 6. This CDR3 is built from 15 residues. The V gene's germline CDR1 is MNHEY and CDR2 SMNVEV (reference sequence). CDR3 DNA: TGTGCCAGCAGTTTTAGCGGGGGCGTTGTCAATGAGCAGTTCTTC. Translating gives CASSFSGGVVNEQFF.

This clonotype was recorded only once. This chain joins TRBV5-6 and TRBJ2-2; D ambiguous. Trimming removed 4 bases from V and 3 bases from J, with 13 bases in between. Per germline, CDR1 SGHDT and CDR2 YYEEEE. This CDR3 spans 15 amino acids. The chain's CDR3 is CASSPPPQHTGELFF. The CDR3 DNA follows: TGTGCCAGCAGCCCACCCCCCCAGCACACCGGGGAGCTGTTTTTT.

The gene calls are TRBV20-1 and TRBJ1-4, with D maybe TRBD1 (6 bases). In germline, CDR1 is DFQATT, CDR2 SNEGSKA (reference sequence). There are 14 residues in the CDR3. The V end was cut by 5 bases, the J end by 7 bases, with 17 bases between. CDR3 nucleotides: TGCAGTGCTGCCCTACAGGGAAGGTCTGAAAAACTGTTTTTT. This gives the protein CSAALQGRSEKLFF.

The genes are TRBV7-9 and TRBJ1-1; no definite D call. Trimming shortened V by 0 bases and J by 7 bases, and 9 bases separated the two germline ends. This CDR3 is 13 amino acids long. The germline gives CDR1 SEHNR, CDR2 FQNEAQ (reference sequence). Written as DNA, the CDR3 is TGTGCCAGCAGCTTAGCAAATTGGGGTGAAGCTTTCTTT. It is translated as CASSLANWGEAFF.

A note on this clonotype: Because the CDR3's place on the DNA is in doubt, the DNA is left out and the CDR3 is given as listed by TCRdb. The chain carries TRBV14 and TRBJ1-5. Including both end residues, the CDR3 is 16 amino acids long. Germline CDR1 and CDR2: SGHDN and FVKESK. CDR3 protein: CARTKRYSCSNQPQHF.

This clonotype was seen ten or more times. This chain uses TRBV7-2 with TRBJ1-2, with TRBD1 matching 8 bases. The CDR3 totals 15 residues. CDR1 is SGHTA and CDR2 is FQGNSA in the germline V gene. The ends lost 6 bases at V and 1 base at J; junction bases unmatched: 7. DNA for the CDR3: TGTGCCAGCAGTCGTGGGACAGGTCGTAACTATGGCTACACCTTC. Protein: CASSRGTGRNYGYTF. Full variable domain (rest looked up from reference TRBV7-2 and TRBJ1-2): GAGVSQSPSNKVTEKGKDVELRCDPISGHTALYWYRQSLGQGLEFLIYFQGNSAPDKSGLPSDRFSAERTGGSVSTLTIQRTQQEDSAVYLCASSRGTGRNYGYTFGSGTRLTVV.

This clonotype was recorded many times. V gene TRBV5-1 combines with J gene TRBJ2-7; possible D gene TRBD2, 5 bases. The V gene's germline CDR1 is SGHRS and CDR2 YFSETQ. The V end was cut by 4 bases, the J end by 0 bases, with 5 bases between. The CDR3 has 12 amino acids. As DNA, the CDR3 is TGCGCCAGCAGCCGGGACTCCTACGAGCAGTACTTC. This translates into CASSRDSYEQYF.

CDR3 loop: CASSPPSGEETQYF. The CDR3 nucleotides are TGTGCCAGCAGCCCCCCTAGCGGGGAGGAGACCCAGTACTTC. V gene TRBV7-2 combines with J gene TRBJ2-5, with TRBD2 matching over 9 bases. This CDR3 comprises 14 residues. V was pared by 5 bases and J by 5 bases, with 6 bases of the junction left unmatched. Germline CDR1 SGHTA, CDR2 FQGNSA.

This clonotype was detected many times. The rearrangement joins TRBV6-4 to TRBJ2-1; a possible D gene is TRBD2 (5 bases). The CDR3 is made up of 14 amino acids. V lost 4 bases and J lost 10, with 17 bases in between. The germline V gene has CDR1 MRHNA and CDR2 SNTAGT. The DNA of the CDR3 is TGTGCCAGCAGTGCGTCTAGCAGAACCCGGGAGCAGTTCTTC. Its protein product is CASSASSRTREQFF.

The gene calls are TRBV6-6 and TRBJ2-1; TRBD2 is a possible D gene (5 bases). Germline V lookup: CDR1 MNHNY, CDR2 SVGAGI (reference sequence). V was cut by 10 bases and J by 4 bases, with 14 bases left in between. The CDR3 contains 13 residues. The CDR3 protein is CATGERVYNEQFF. CDR3 coding DNA: TGTGCCACCGGCGAGAGGGTTTACAATGAGCAGTTCTTC.

The chain couples TRBV28 to TRBJ2-6; D is ambiguous. The germline V and J ends were trimmed by 3 bases and 2 bases, with 8 bases remaining between them. Per the germline V gene, CDR1 is MDHEN and CDR2 is SYDVKM. The CDR3 contains 15 residues. CDR3 DNA: TGTGCCAGCAGTTTCGGAGTTGCTGGGGCCAACGTCCTGACTTTC. It codes for CASSFGVAGANVLTF.

This clonotype has ten or more counts. This sequence joins TRBV20-1 and TRBJ1-1, with 8 bases aligning to TRBD1. CDR1 is DFQATT, CDR2 SNEGSKA, per germline (reference sequence). V lost 6 bases to trimming and J lost 5 bases; unmatched junction nucleotides: 14. CDR3 length: 15 amino acids. CDR3 DNA sequence: TGCAGTGCCCCCACCGTCGGACAGGGAGGGACTGAAGCTTTCTTT. Amino acid sequence: CSAPTVGQGGTEAFF.

The table lists this clonotype with many counts. The chain couples TRBV3-1 to TRBJ2-5; 9 bases map to TRBD2. Germline V gene lookup returns CDR1 LGHDT and CDR2 YNNKEL (reference sequence). The junction had 2 bases not matched to a gene; V was cut back by 0 bases and J by 3 bases. This CDR3 region has 15 residues. The CDR3 nucleotides read TGTGCCAGCAGCCAAGATTTAGCGGGAGAAGAGACCCAGTACTTC. Amino acid sequence: CASSQDLAGEETQYF.

This clonotype was seen at least ten times. This rearrangement joins TRBV4-1 to TRBJ1-2, with D possibly being TRBD1 (5 bases). Germline CDR1 is MGHRA and CDR2 is YSYEKL. V lost 3 bases to trimming and J lost 2 bases, with 16 bases between them. This CDR3 is built from 16 residues. The CDR3 loop reads CASSQVFVQVNYGYTF. Written as DNA, the CDR3 is TGCGCCAGCAGCCAGGTCTTTGTACAGGTCAACTATGGCTACACCTTC.

This clonotype was picked up a small number of times. This chain joins TRBV7-2 and TRBJ1-2; D gene unclear. Trimming took 11 bases from V and 6 from J, leaving 16 bases between them. The germline CDR1 and CDR2 sequences are SGHTA and FQGNSA. The CDR3 has 12 residues. The CDR3 DNA is TGTGCCCTATTCTTTTCTGGGCATGGCTACACCTTC. It specifies CALFFSGHGYTF.

A few counts support this clonotype. The rearrangement uses TRBV28 and TRBJ1-1; possibly TRBD1 for D (5 bases). V was trimmed by 4 bases and J by 4 bases, leaving 13 bases between them. The CDR3 has 14 amino acids. Germline assignment: CDR1 MDHEN and CDR2 SYDVKM. CDR3 sequence: CASSSPGQFTEAFF. In nucleotides, the CDR3 is TGTGCCAGCAGTTCACCCGGACAATTCACTGAAGCTTTCTTT. The variable domain in full, completed from reference TRBV28 and TRBJ1-1, reads DVKVTQSSRYLVKRTGEKVFLECVQDMDHENMFWYRQDPGLGLRLIYFSYDVKMKEKGDIPEGYSVSREKKERFSLILESASTNQTSMYLCASSSPGQFTEAFFGQGTRLTVV.

This clonotype was observed a few times. The rearrangement uses TRBV15 and TRBJ1-5; tentatively, D is TRBD1 (5 bases). CDR1 LNHNV and CDR2 YYDKDF come from the germline V gene (reference sequence). There are 14 residues in the CDR3. Trimming removed 3 bases at V and 6 bases at J, with 12 bases between. The CDR3 spells CATSSWDGGQPQHF. In nucleotides, the CDR3 is TGTGCCACCAGCAGCTGGGACGGGGGTCAGCCCCAGCATTTT.

In its sample, this clonotype was seen a few times. The rearrangement links TRBV12-3 or TRBV12-4 to TRBJ1-6, with a possible D match to TRBD1 (5 bases). Trimming took off 7 bases at V and 9 bases at J, with 13 bases between the two ends. The CDR3 extends over 13 amino acids. The CDR3, as DNA: TGTGCCAGCAAGAGGGGCGGCGGTTCACCCCTCCACTTT. As protein: CASKRGGGSPLHF.

J is TRBJ1-1 and V is TRBV2; a possible D gene is TRBD1 (6 bases). Germline loops: CDR1 SNHLY, CDR2 FYNNEI. V gave up 7 bases and J gave up 1 base, with 10 bases separating them. This CDR3 is 13 amino acids long. The CDR3 DNA is TGTGCCAGCACAGGGGTCTCGAACACTGAAGCTTTCTTT. Its protein product is CASTGVSNTEAFF.

This clonotype was detected many times. The rearrangement joins TRBV2 to TRBJ1-1; D is unresolved. Germline values: CDR1 SNHLY, CDR2 FYNNEI. Deletions cut 2 bases from V and 3 bases from J, with 16 bases between. This CDR3 has 16 amino acids. CDR3 DNA sequence: TGTGCCAGCAGTGAATCCCTTTTCAAATGGGACACTGAAGCTTTCTTT. This sequence encodes CASSESLFKWDTEAFF.